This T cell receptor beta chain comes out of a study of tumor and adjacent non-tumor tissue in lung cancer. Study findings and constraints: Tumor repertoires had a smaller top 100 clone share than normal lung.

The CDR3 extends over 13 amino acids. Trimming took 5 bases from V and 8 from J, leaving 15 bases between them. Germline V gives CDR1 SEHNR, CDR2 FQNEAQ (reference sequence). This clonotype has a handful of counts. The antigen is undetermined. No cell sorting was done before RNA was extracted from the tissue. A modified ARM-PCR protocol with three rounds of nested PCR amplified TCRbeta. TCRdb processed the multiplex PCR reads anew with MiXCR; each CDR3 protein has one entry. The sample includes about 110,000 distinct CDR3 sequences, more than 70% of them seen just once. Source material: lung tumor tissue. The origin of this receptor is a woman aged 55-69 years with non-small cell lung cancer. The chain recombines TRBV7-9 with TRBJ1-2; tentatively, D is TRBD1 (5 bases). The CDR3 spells CASSPQGKEGYTF. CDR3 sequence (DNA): TGTGCCAGCAGCCCGCAGGGAAAGGAAGGCTACACCTTC.